One and the same sample provided the 5 T cell receptor beta chains below, sequenced in a study of T-cell memory formation after mild COVID-19. Each CDR3 protein is one row after TCRdb ran MiXCR on the 5' RACE reads. Of 450,000 to 650,000 distinct CDR3 sequences in the sample, around 17% were seen once. The sample comprised PBMCs or a T cell subset sorted from them (not recorded which). The receptor set was obtained from an adult woman who had mild COVID-19 (a few samples of this study predate the infection). Cell type and time point are not known.

The chain uses TRBV28 and TRBJ2-7; D is ambiguous. The CDR3 sequence is 14 residues long. Germline assignment: CDR1 MDHEN and CDR2 SYDVKM. Trimming removed 2 bases at V and 2 bases at J, with 10 bases between. The CDR3 DNA reads TGTGCCAGCAGTTTAGTCCGCCCTCCCTACGAGCAGTACTTC. It specifies CASSLVRPPYEQYF.

There are a few counts of this clonotype. The V gene is TRBV7-9, the J gene TRBJ1-6, with 11 bases identical to TRBD1. Germline-derived CDR1 and CDR2 are SEHNR and FQNEAQ (reference sequence). With V trimmed by 3 bases and J by 10 bases, 11 bases remained unmatched. CDR3 length: 17 residues. The DNA of the CDR3 is TGTGCCAGCAGCTTCGCCGGGACAGGGGGATATGGATCACCCCTCCACTTT. Translated, it gives CASSFAGTGGYGSPLHF.

The genes are TRBV4-3 and TRBJ2-7; tentative D call: TRBD2 (6 bases). The CDR3 is 14 amino acids. The V gene lost 1 base and the J gene lost 4 bases, with 11 bases spanning the gap. Germline V lookup: CDR1 LGHNA, CDR2 YSLEER. The CDR3 bases are TGCGCCAGCAGCCAAGCCCCTAGCGTGTACGAGCAGTACTTC. This codes for CASSQAPSVYEQYF.

This clonotype was detected a few times. The genes are TRBV15 and TRBJ2-3; maybe TRBD1 (6 bases). The germline gives CDR1 LNHNV, CDR2 YYDKDF (reference sequence). The CDR3 covers 14 residues. Between the trimmed V and J ends, which lost 6 bases and 3 bases, there was a span of 13 bases. The CDR3 region has the DNA TGTGCCACCAGTTATCAGCAGGGGACAGATACGCAGTATTTT. Translating gives CATSYQQGTDTQYF.

The chain is built from TRBV7-9 and TRBJ2-3; D not certain. Trimming removed 3 bases at V and 0 bases at J, with 13 bases between. Germline V gene lookup returns CDR1 SEHNR and CDR2 FQNEAQ (reference sequence). The CDR3 has 16 amino acids. This CDR3 is CASSLEMAASTDTQYF. CDR3 coding DNA: TGTGCCAGCAGCTTGGAGATGGCGGCCAGCACAGATACGCAGTATTTT.